This record covers a single TCR beta chain. Its antigen is currently unknown. UMIs and sample barcodes were carried by the TCR alpha and TCR beta cDNA libraries that 5'RACE produced using constant-segment primers. TCRdb recomputed calls from the 5' RACE reads with MiXCR, one row per CDR3 protein. The data contain approximately 300,000 distinct CDR3 sequences, roughly 15% of them singletons. There are 14 residues in the CDR3. The germline V gene encodes CDR1 MNHEY and CDR2 SVGAGI. V lost 0 bases and J 2 bases, leaving 7 bases between the germline ends. This record comes from a study of T-cell memory formation after mild COVID-19. Looking at the study overall: Largely donor-specific sequence clusters came from a couple of donors. Study-wide results and limits: Mainly in CM and EM were contracting CD4+ clones; CD8+ were in EMRA. Among clones contracting day 15 to 85, CD4/CD8 was balanced, whereas later expanders leaned CD4+.

The specimen was PBMCs or a T cell subset sorted from them (not recorded which). The genes are TRBV6-5 and TRBJ1-2; D not certain. The sequence was collected from a man between 18 and 35 years old who had mild COVID-19 (a few samples of this study predate the infection). Cell type and time point are not known. In nucleotides, the CDR3 is TGTGCCAGCAGTTACTCTATGGGCAACTATGGCTACACCTTC. Translating it yields CASSYSMGNYGYTF.